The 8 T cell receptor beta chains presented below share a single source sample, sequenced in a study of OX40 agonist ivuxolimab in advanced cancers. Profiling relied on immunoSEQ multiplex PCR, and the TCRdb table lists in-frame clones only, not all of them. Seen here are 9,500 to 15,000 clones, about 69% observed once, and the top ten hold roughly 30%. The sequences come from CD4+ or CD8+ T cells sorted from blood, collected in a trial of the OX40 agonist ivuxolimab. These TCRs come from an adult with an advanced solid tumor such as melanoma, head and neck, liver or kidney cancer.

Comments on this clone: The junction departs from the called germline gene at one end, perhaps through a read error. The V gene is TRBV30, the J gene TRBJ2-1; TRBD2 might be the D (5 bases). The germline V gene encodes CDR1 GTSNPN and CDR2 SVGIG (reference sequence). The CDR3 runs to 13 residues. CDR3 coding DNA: TGTGCCTGGAGTGTTTCAGACTACAATGAGCTGTTCTTC. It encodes CAWSVSDYNELFF. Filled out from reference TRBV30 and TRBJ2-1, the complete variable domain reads SQTIHQWPATLVQPVGSPLSLECTVEGTSNPNLYWYRQAAGRGLQLLFYSVGIGQISSEVPQNLSASRPQDRQFILSSKKLLLSDSGFYLCAWSVSDYNELFFGPGTRLTVL.

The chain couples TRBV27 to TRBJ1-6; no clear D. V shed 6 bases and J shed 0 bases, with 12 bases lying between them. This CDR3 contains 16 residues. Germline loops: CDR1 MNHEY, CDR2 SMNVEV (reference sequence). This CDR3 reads CASRLSSSSYNSPLHF. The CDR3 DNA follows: TGTGCCAGCAGATTAAGTTCCTCCTCCTATAATTCACCCCTCCACTTT.

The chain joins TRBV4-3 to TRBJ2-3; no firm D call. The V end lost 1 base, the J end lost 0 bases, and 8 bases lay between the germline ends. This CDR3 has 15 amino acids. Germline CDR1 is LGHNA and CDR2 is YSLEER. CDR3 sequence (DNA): TGCGCCAGCAGCCAAGGCTTTCCTAGCACAGATACGCAGTATTTT. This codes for CASSQGFPSTDTQYF.

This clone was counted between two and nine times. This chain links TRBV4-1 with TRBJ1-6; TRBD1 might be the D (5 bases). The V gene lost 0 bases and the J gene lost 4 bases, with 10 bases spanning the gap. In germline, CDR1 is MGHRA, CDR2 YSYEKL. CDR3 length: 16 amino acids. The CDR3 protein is CASSQDFGAYNSPLHF. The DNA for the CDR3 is TGCGCCAGCAGCCAAGATTTCGGGGCTTATAATTCACCCCTCCACTTT.

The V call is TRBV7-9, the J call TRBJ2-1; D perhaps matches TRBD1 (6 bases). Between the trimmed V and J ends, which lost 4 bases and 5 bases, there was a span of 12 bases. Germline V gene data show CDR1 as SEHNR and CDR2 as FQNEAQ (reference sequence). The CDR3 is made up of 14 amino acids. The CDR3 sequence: CASSSEQGNNEQFF. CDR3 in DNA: TGTGCCAGCAGCTCGGAACAGGGTAACAATGAGCAGTTCTTC. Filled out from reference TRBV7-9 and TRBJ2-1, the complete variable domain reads DTGVSQNPRHKITKRGQNVTFRCDPISEHNRLYWYRQTLGQGPEFLTYFQNEAQLEKSRLLSDRFSAERPKGSFSTLEIQRTEQGDSAMYLCASSSEQGNNEQFFGPGTRLTVL.

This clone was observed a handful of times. CDR3 in DNA: TGTGCCAGCAGCTTCCCCTCTAGCGAGACCCAGTACTTC. It codes for CASSFPSSETQYF. This rearrangement joins TRBV7-2 to TRBJ2-5; the D gene is possibly TRBD2 (5 bases). The CDR3 runs to 13 residues. Trimming took 3 bases from V and 5 from J, leaving 10 bases between them. The germline V gene encodes CDR1 SGHTA and CDR2 FQGNSA.

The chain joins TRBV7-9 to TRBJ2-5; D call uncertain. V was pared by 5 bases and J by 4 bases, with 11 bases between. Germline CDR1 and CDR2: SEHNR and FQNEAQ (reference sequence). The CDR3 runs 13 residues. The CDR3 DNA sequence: TGTGCCAGCAGCCTGACCACAAGAGAGACCCAGTACTTC. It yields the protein CASSLTTRETQYF.

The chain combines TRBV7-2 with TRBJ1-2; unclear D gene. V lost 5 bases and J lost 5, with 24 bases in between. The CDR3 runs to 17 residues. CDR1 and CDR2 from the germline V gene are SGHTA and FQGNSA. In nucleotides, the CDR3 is TGTGCCAGCAGCCCGCTTCGGTTCGACTATTCCCTATATGGCTACACCTTC. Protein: CASSPLRFDYSLYGYTF.